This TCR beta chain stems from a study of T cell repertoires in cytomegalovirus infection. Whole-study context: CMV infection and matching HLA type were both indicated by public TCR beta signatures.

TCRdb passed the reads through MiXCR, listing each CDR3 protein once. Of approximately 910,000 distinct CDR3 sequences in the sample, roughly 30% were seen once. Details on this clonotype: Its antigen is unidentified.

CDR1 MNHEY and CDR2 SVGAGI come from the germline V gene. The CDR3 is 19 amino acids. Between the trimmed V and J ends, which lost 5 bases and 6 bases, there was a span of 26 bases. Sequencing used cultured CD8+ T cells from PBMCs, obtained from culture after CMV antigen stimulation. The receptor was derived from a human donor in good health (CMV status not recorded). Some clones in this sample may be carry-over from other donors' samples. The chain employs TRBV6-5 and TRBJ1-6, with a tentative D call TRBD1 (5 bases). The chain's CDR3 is CASSPLGPHGAASNSPLHF. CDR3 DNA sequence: TGTGCCAGCAGTCCCCTCGGACCTCACGGGGCTGCCAGTAATTCACCCCTCCACTTT.